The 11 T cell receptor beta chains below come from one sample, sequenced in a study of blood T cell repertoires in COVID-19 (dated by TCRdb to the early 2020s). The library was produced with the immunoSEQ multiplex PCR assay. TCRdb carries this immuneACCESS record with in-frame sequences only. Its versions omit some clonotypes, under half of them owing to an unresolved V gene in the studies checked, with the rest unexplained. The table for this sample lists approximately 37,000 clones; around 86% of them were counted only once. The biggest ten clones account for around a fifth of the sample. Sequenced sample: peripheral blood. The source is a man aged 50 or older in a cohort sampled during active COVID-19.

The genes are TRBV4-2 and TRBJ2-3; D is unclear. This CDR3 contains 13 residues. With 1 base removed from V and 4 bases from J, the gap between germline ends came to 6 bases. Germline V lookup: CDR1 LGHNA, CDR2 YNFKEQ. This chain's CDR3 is CASSQVIADTQYF. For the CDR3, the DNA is TGTGCCAGCAGCCAAGTTATAGCAGATACGCAGTATTTT.

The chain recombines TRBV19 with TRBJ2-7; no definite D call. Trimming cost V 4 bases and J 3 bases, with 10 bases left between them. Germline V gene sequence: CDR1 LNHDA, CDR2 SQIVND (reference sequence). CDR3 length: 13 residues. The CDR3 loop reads CASSTGSDYEQYF. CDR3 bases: TGTGCCAGTAGTACAGGTTCCGACTACGAGCAGTACTTC.

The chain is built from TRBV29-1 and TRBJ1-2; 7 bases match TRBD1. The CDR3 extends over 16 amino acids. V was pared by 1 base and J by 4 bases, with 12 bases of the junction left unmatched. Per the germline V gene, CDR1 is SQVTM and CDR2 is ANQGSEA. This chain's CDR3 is CSVEASDRVNGYGYTF. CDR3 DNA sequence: TGCAGCGTTGAAGCTTCCGACAGGGTTAATGGCTATGGCTACACCTTC. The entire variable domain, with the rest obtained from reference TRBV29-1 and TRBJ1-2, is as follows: SAVISQKPSRDICQRGTSLTIQCQVDSQVTMMFWYRQQPGQSLTLIATANQGSEATYESGFVIDKFPISRPNLTFSTLTVSNMSPEDSSIYLCSVEASDRVNGYGYTFGSGTRLTVV.

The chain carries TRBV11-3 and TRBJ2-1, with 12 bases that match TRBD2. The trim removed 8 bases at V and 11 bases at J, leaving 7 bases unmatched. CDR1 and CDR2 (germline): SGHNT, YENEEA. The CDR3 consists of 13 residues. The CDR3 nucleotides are TGTGCCAGCCAAACAGGACTAGCGGGGCAGCAGTTCTTC. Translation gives CASQTGLAGQQFF. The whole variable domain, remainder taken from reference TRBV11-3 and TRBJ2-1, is EAGVVQSPRYKIIEKKQPVAFWCNPISGHNTLYWYLQNLGQGPELLIRYENEEAVDDSQLPKDRFSAERLKGVDSTLKIQPAELGDSAVYLCASQTGLAGQQFFGPGTRLTVL.

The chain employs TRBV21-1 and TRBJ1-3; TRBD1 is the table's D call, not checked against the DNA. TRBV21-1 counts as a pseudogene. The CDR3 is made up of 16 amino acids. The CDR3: CASSKRQGLAGNTIYF. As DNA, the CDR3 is TGTGCCAGCAGCAAGAGACAGGGGTTAGCTGGAAACACCATATATTTT.

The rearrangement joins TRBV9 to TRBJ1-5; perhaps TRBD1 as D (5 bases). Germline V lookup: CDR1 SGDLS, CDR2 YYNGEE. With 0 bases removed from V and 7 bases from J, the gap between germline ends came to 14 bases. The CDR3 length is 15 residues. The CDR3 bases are TGTGCCAGCAGCGTAGGGCAGGGAGGAAGACAGCCCCAGCATTTT. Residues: CASSVGQGGRQPQHF.

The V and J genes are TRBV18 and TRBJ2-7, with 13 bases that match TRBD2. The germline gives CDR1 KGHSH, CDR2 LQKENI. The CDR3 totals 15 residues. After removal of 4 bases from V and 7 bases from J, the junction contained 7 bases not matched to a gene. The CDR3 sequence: CASSLRTSGSGEQYV. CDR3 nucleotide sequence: TGTGCCAGCTCACTTCGGACTAGCGGGAGTGGGGAGCAGTACGTC.

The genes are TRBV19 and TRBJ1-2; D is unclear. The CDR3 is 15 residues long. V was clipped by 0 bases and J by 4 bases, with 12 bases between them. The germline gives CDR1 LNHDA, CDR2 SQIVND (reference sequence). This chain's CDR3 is CASSIDSRRGYGYTF. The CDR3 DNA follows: TGTGCCAGTAGTATAGATTCAAGACGGGGCTATGGCTACACCTTC.

The CDR3 reads CASSVDGLMSDEQFF. In DNA form, the CDR3 reads TGTGCCAGCAGCGTAGATGGACTGATGAGCGATGAGCAGTTCTTC. The chain links TRBV9 to TRBJ2-1; a possible D gene is TRBD2 (5 bases). Germline V gene data show CDR1 as SGDLS and CDR2 as YYNGEE. This CDR3 region has 15 residues. The V and J ends lost 0 bases and 8 bases respectively, with 15 bases between them.

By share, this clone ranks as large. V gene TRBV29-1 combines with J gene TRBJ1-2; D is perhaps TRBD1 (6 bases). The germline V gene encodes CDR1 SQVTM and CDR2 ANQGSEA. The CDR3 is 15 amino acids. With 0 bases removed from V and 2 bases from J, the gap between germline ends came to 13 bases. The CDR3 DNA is TGCAGCGTTGAAGATCGTACAGGGAGAAACTATGGCTACACCTTC. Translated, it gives CSVEDRTGRNYGYTF.

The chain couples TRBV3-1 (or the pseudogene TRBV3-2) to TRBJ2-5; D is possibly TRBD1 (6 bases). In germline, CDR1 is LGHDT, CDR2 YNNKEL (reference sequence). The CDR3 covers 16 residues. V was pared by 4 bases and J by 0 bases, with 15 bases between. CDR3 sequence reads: CASSLSGRGDQETQYF. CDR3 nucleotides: TGTGCCAGCAGCCTCTCCGGCAGGGGCGACCAAGAGACCCAGTACTTC.